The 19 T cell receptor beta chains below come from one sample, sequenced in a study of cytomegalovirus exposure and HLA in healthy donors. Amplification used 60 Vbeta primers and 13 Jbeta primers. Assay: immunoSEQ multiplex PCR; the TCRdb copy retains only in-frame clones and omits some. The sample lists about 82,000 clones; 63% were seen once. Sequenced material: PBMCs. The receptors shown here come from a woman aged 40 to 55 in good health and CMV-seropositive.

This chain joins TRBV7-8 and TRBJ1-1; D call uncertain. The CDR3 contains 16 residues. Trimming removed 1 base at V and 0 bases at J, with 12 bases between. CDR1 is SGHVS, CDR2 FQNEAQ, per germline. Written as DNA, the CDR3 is TGTGCCAGCAGCTTAGGGCGGGCGGCAATGAACACTGAAGCTTTCTTT. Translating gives CASSLGRAAMNTEAFF.

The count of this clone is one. As DNA, the CDR3 is TGTGCCAGCAGCTTAGCCCCGTCCGGGACAGGTCGCGAGCAGTACTTC. This translates into CASSLAPSGTGREQYF. The V gene is TRBV11-2, the J gene TRBJ2-7; 8 nucleotides align to TRBD1. This CDR3 is built from 16 residues. The germline V gene has CDR1 SGHAT and CDR2 FQNNGV. The J segment lost 6 bases and the V segment lost 1 base, leaving 11 bases of the junction unmatched. Full variable domain (remainder filled in from reference TRBV11-2 and TRBJ2-7): EAGVAQSPRYKIIEKRQSVAFWCNPISGHATLYWYQQILGQGPKLLIQFQNNGVVDDSQLPKDRFSAERLKGVDSTLKIQPAKLEDSAVYLCASSLAPSGTGREQYFGPGTRLTVT.

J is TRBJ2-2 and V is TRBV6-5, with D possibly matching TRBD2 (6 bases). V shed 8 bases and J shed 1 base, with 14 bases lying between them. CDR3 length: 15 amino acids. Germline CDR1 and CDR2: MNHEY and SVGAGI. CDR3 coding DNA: TGTGCCAGCCGGGAAGTAGCGGTGAACACCGGGGAGCTGTTTTTT. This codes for CASREVAVNTGELFF.

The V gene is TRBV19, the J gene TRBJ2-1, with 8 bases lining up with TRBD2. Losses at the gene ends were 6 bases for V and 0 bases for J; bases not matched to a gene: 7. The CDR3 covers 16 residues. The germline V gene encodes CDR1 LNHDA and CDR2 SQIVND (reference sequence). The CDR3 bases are TGTGCCAGTAGCCGAACTAGCGGAAGCTCCTACAATGAGCAGTTCTTC. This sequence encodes CASSRTSGSSYNEQFF.

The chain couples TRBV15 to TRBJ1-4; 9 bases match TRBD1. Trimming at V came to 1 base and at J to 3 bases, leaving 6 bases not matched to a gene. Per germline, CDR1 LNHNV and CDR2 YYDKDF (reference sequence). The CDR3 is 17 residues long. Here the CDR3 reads CATSRATGGLANEKLFF. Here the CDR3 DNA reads TGTGCCACCAGCAGAGCGACAGGGGGTTTGGCTAATGAAAAACTGTTTTTT.

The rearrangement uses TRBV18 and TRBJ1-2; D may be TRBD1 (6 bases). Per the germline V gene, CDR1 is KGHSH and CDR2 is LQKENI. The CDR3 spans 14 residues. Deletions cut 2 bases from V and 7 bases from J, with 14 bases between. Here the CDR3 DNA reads TGTGCCAGCTCACCATCGGCAGGGGTCTTTGGCTACACCTTC. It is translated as CASSPSAGVFGYTF.

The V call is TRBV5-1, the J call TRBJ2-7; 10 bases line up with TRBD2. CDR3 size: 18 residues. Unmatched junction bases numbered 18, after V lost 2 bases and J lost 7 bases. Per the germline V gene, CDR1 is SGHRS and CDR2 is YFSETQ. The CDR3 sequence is CASSFGLTSGTFPREQYF. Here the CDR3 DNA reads TGCGCCAGCAGCTTTGGATTAACTAGCGGGACTTTCCCTAGGGAGCAGTACTTC. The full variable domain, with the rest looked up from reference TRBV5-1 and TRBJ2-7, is KAGVTQTPRYLIKTRGQQVTLSCSPISGHRSVSWYQQTPGQGLQFLFEYFSETQRNKGNFPGRFSGRQFSNSRSEMNVSTLELGDSALYLCASSFGLTSGTFPREQYFGPGTRLTVT.

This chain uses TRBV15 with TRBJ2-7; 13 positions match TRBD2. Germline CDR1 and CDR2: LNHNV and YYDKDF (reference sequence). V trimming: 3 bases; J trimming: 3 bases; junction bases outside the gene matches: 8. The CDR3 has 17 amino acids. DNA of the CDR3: TGTGCCACCAGCAGCCTACCCTGGACTAGCGGGAGCTACGAGCAGTACTTC. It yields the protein CATSSLPWTSGSYEQYF.

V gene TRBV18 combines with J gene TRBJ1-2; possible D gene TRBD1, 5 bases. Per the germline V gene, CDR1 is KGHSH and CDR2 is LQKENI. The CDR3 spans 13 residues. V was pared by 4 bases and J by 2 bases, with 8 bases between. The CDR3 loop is CASSQGINYGYTF. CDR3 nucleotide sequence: TGTGCCAGCTCACAGGGGATCAACTATGGCTACACCTTC.

CDR3 sequence (DNA): TGTGCCAGCAGTACAATTCGGGGGGCCCAAGGCAATCAGCCCCAGCATTTT. Encoded protein: CASSTIRGAQGNQPQHF. The rearrangement joins TRBV28 to TRBJ1-5, with a possible D match to TRBD1 (6 bases). The CDR3 covers 17 residues. V dropped 5 bases and J dropped 2 bases, with 19 bases sitting between them. CDR1 MDHEN and CDR2 SYDVKM come from the germline V gene. The variable domain in full, with the rest retrieved from reference TRBV28 and TRBJ1-5, is DVKVTQSSRYLVKRTGEKVFLECVQDMDHENMFWYRQDPGLGLRLIYFSYDVKMKEKGDIPEGYSVSREKKERFSLILESASTNQTSMYLCASSTIRGAQGNQPQHFGDGTRLSIL.

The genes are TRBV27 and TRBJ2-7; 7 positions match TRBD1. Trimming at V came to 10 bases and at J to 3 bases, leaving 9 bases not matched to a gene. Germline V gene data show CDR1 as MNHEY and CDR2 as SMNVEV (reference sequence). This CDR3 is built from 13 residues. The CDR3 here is CATQGTDGYEQYF. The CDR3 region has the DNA TGTGCCACCCAAGGGACAGATGGCTACGAGCAGTACTTC.

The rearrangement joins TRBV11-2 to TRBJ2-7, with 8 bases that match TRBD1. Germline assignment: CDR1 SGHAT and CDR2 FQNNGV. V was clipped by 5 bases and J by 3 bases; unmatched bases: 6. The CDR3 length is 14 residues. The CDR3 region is CASSQPGQGYEQYF. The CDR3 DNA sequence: TGTGCCAGCAGCCAGCCCGGACAGGGCTACGAGCAGTACTTC.

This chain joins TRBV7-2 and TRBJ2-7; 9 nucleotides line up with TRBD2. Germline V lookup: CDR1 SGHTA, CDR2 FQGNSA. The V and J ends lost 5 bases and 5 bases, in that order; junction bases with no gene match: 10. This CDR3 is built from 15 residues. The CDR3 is CASSSRREGRNEQYF. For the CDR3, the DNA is TGTGCCAGCAGCAGCAGGCGGGAGGGCCGGAACGAGCAGTACTTC.

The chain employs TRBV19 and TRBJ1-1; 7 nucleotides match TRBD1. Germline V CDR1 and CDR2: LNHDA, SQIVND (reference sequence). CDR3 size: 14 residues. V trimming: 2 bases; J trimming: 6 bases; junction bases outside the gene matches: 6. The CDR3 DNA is TGTGCCAGTAGTATAAACAGGGGTGAGGCTGAAGCTTTCTTT. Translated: CASSINRGEAEAFF.

Written as DNA, the CDR3 is TGTGCCAGCAGTTGGGCGGGAGGGCGAGACGAGCAGTACTTC. As protein: CASSWAGGRDEQYF. This chain links TRBV28 with TRBJ2-7; TRBD2 matches 9 bases. CDR1 MDHEN and CDR2 SYDVKM come from the germline V gene. The CDR3 loop spans 14 amino acids. The V gene end was trimmed by 4 bases and the J gene end by 5 bases; junction bases not matched to a gene: 6.

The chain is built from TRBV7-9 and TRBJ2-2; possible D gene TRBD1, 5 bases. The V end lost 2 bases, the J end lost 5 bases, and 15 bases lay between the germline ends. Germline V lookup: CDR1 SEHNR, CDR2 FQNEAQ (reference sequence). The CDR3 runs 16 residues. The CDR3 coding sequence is TGTGCCAGCAGCTTACAGGGCCAACTTCGGACCGGGGAGCTGTTTTTT. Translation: CASSLQGQLRTGELFF.

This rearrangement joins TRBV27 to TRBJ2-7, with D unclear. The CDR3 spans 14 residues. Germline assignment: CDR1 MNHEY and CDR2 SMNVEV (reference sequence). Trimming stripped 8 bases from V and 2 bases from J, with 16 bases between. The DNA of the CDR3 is TGTGCCAGCCGACGGTATCTTACAGCCTACGAGCAGTACTTC. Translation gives CASRRYLTAYEQYF.

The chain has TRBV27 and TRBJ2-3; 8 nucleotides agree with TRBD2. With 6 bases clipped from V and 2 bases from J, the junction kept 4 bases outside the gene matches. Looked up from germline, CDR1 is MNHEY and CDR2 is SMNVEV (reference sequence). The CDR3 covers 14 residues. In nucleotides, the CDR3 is TGTGCCAGCAGGCCAGCGGGAGCCACAGATACGCAGTATTTT. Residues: CASRPAGATDTQYF.

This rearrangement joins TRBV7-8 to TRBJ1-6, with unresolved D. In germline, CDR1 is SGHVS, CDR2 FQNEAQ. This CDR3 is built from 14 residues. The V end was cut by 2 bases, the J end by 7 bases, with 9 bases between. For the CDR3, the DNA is TGTGCCAGCAGCTTATCGATCCGGAATTCACCCCTCCACTTT. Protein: CASSLSIRNSPLHF.